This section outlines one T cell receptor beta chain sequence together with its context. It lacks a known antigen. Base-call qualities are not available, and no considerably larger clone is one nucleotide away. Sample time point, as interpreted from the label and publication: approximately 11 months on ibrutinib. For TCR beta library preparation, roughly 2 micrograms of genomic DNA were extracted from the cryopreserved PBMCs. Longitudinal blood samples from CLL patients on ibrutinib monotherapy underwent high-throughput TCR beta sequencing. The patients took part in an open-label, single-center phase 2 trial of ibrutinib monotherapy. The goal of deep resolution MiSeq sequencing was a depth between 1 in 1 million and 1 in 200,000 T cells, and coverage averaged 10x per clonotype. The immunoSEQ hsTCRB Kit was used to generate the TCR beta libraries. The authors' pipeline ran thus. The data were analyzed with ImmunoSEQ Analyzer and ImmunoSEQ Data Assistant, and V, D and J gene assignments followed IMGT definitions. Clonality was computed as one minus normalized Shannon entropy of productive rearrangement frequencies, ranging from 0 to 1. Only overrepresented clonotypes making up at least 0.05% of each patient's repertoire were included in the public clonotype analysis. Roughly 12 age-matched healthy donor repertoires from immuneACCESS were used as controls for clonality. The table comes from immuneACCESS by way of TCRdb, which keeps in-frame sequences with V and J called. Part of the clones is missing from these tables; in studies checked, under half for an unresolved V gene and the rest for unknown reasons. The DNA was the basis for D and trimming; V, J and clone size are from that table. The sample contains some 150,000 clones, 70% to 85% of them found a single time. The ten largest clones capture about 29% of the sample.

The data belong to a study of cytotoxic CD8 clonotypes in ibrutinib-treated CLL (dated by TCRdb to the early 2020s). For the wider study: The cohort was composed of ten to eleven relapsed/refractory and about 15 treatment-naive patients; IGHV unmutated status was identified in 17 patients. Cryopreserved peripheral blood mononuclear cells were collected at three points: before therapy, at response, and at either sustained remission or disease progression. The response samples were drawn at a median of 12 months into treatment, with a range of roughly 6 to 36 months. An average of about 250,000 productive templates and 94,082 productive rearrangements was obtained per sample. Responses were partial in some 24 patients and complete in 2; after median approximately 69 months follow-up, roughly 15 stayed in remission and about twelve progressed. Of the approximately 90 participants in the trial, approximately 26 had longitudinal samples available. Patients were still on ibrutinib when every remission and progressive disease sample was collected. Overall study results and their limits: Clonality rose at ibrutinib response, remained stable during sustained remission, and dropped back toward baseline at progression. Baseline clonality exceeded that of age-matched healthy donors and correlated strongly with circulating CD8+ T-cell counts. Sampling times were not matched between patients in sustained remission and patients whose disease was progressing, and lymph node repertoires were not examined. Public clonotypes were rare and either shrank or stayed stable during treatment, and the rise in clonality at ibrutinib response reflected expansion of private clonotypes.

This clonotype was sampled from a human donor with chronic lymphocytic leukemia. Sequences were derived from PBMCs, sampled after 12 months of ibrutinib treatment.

The CDR3 is CASSDVVTGGNQPQHF. The DNA reads as follows: TGTGCCAGCAGTGATGTAGTTACAGGGGGCAATCAGCCCCAGCATTTT. The sequence is built from TRBV6-1 and TRBJ1-5; 7 of the junction bases match TRBD1. Via the germline V gene, CDR1 is MNHNS and CDR2 SASEGT. Trimming accounts for 3 bases at V and 2 bases at J, while the number of junction bases matched to no gene is 7. CDR3 length: 16 amino acids, cysteine to phenylalanine. Of the read, only the CDR3 DNA is kept; its 48 bases are in frame from base 1.